This TCR beta chain was captured in a study of blood T cell repertoires in COVID-19. Study-level information: T cells, B-cell-depleted T cells, or PBMCs provided the cDNA or gDNA that served as material.

The CDR3 covers 17 residues. Germline V gives CDR1 SGHTA, CDR2 FQGNSA. The V end lost 5 bases, the J end lost 5 bases, and 23 bases lay between the germline ends. Symptom resolution, clearance, or two negative PCRs marked donors in Cohort 3 as recovered. This table comes from immunoSEQ multiplex PCR, and its TCRdb copy is limited to in-frame clones, with some not included. The sample has approximately 200,000 clones, around 86% seen once; the top ten hold about 8.6%. The receptor's source is a woman between 25 and 40 years old who had recovered from COVID-19. The rearrangement links TRBV7-2 to TRBJ2-3; tentative D call: TRBD1 (5 bases). Material for sequencing was PBMCs or T cells enriched from blood (not recorded which). CDR3 loop: CASSLKGVGVREDTQYF. CDR3 bases: TGTGCCAGCAGCCTAAAGGGTGTAGGAGTCAGGGAAGATACGCAGTATTTT. The variable domain in full, completed from reference TRBV7-2 and TRBJ2-3, reads GAGVSQSPSNKVTEKGKDVELRCDPISGHTALYWYRQSLGQGLEFLIYFQGNSAPDKSGLPSDRFSAERTGGSVSTLTIQRTQQEDSAVYLCASSLKGVGVREDTQYFGPGTRLTVL.